This TCR beta chain stems from a study of T cell responses to AZD1222 COVID-19 vaccine. Findings and limits, study-wide: Repertoire sampling happened only post peak T cell response. Compared with day 0, the breadth and depth of the Spike-specific TCR repertoire rose significantly after two doses of AZD1222. Donors were largely white British and mainly female; clonal diversity was possibly underestimated.

Doses given second, at about 4 or about 12 weeks, were pooled. Points on this clone: Its antigen is still unknown.

Clones were sequenced by immunoSEQ multiplex PCR, and TCRdb holds only the in-frame ones, with some missing. The sample records tens of thousands of clones, 90% being singletons. There are 13 residues in the CDR3. From germline, CDR1 is SGHTS and CDR2 YDEGEE. Trimming cost V 3 bases and J 7 bases, with 13 bases left between them. The specimen comprised peripheral blood, sampled 28 days after the second AZD1222 dose. This receptor was obtained from an adult who received the AZD1222 COVID-19 vaccine. J is TRBJ1-1 and V is TRBV5-8; tentatively, D is TRBD1 (5 bases). In DNA, the CDR3 is TGTGCCAGCAGCTGGGACGTGGGTGGTGAAGCTTTCTTT. This sequence encodes CASSWDVGGEAFF.